This TCR beta chain was captured by sequencing in a study of shared T cell receptors in the human thymus. This clone was seen a single time. This CDR3 region has 16 residues. CDR1 is SGHVT and CDR2 is SQSDAQ in the germline V gene. Trimming took 6 bases from V and 3 from J; bases not matched to a gene: 12. Sequencing was performed with immunoSEQ multiplex PCR; in TCRdb, only in-frame clones are kept and a portion is missing. The data contain hundreds of thousands of clones, more than 75% of them singletons. The data were also submitted as part of a second study, on human thymus T cells.

Sequences were obtained from thymocytes. The source is a boy under two years old with a congenital heart defect. J is TRBJ2-3 and V is TRBV7-4; 7 bases are a match to TRBD1. CDR3 residues: CASRSQQGVPTDTQYF. The CDR3 DNA reads as TGTGCCAGCAGAAGTCAGCAGGGGGTACCTACAGATACGCAGTATTTT.